This entry features one TCR beta chain sequence. Its antigen is not identified. It was with 60 Vbeta and 13 Jbeta primers that the PCR ran. Sequenced by immunoSEQ multiplex PCR; TCRdb stores in-frame clones only, minus some. The sample includes more than 70,000 clones, 70% to 85% of them seen just once. The source of the sample is a study of cytomegalovirus exposure and HLA in healthy donors. Study-level points and caveats: One variant, a missense change in DCLRE1C, was linked in a later analysis to TCR beta V- and J-gene trimming. HLA alleles were associated with some 16,000 TCR beta sequences in a later analysis at 0.05 false discovery rate.

Between the trimmed V and J ends, which lost 2 bases and 5 bases, there was a span of 12 bases. The CDR3 runs to 14 residues. In germline, CDR1 is MNHEY, CDR2 SVGAGI. The TCR was taken from a man in his fifties in good health and CMV-seropositive. Sequenced input: PBMCs. The genes are TRBV6-5 and TRBJ2-5; perhaps TRBD2 as D (6 bases). CDR3 protein: CASSYAGLGETQYF. In DNA form, the CDR3 reads TGTGCCAGCAGTTACGCGGGGTTAGGGGAGACCCAGTACTTC.